This T cell receptor (beta chain) appears in the sequencing data of a study of T cells after posttransplantation cyclophosphamide (dated by TCRdb to 2016 to 2018). In the study overall: Using TRB sequencing, the study followed how the T cell repertoire rebuilt after myeloablative bone marrow transplantation with posttransplantation cyclophosphamide given as GVHD prophylaxis. Up to about 3 additional blood samples from 2 to 5.2 years after transplant were also TRB-sequenced in 3 patients, as was pretransplant blood from 4 patients. Public TRB sequences were queried against a database of over 3,000 sequences associated with responses to pathogens, tumor antigens, self-antigens and alloantigens. Because TRA and TRB clonality correlated tightly in 10 or so samples, the subsequent TCR analyses were limited to TRB only. Samples from around 40 PTCy-treated patients and 16 related bone marrow donors of those patients were subjected to antigen receptor sequencing. Blood from every one of the 30 to 40 PTCy patients who had 1-year posttransplant specimens underwent TRB sequencing.

Peripheral blood samples were provided by related bone marrow donors on the day of marrow donation. Peripheral blood and bone marrow mononuclear cells were isolated by Ficoll-Hypaque density centrifugation and were cryopreserved. What the study reported, not specific to this receptor: Donor-recipient similarity was low at 1-2 months but increased during the first year, and donor CD8+ memory clones often dominated later blood repertoires. The TRB repertoires of T cells infiltrating skin or the GI tract showed only limited overlap with the TRB repertoires found in blood. Across a few dozen patients, TRB clonality was highly associated with recipient CMV seropositivity and CMV reactivation, and diversity in PTCy patients was similar to diversity in CNI/methotrexate controls.

This clone was picked up many times. There is no known antigen for this receptor. Per-base quality was not reported, and no clone a single base away is much larger than it. In the germline V gene (reference sequence), CDR1 corresponds to SEHNR and CDR2 to FQNEAQ. Trimming at the junction amounts to 2 bases on V and 0 bases on J, and the germline ends lie 14 bases apart. Including the terminal cysteine and phenylalanine, the CDR3 comprises 17 residues. Just the 51-base CDR3 DNA is kept, in frame starting at base 1. TRB sequencing was run on genomic DNA with either the immunoSEQ assay at survey resolution or the hsTCRB kit. In the source study's methods: The immunoSEQ software was used for initial read processing, and the LymphoSeq R package was used for repertoire analyses. For each TRB dataset, clonality was calculated as 1 minus normalized Shannon entropy, and the Gini coefficient was computed as well. Phenotypes of unsorted samples were inferred by mapping TRB sequences from sorted subsets of the recipient or donor onto the same recipient's unsorted samples. The table comes from immuneACCESS by way of TCRdb, which keeps in-frame sequences with V and J called. Part of the clones is missing from these tables; in studies checked, under half for an unresolved V gene and the rest for unknown reasons. V, J and clone size are those of that table, while D and trimming were read from the DNA. The data for this sample show tens of thousands of clones, each detected more than once. The ten most abundant clones make up around 2.1% of the sample.

The rearrangement joined TRBV7-9 to TRBJ1-5; there is no confident call for the D gene. Input material: PBMCs. The source is a man aged 40-49 years in good health, CMV-negative, and a related stem cell transplant donor. DNA sequence: TGTGCCAGCAGCTTATTATCGCGAGAGGGTAGCAATCAGCCCCAGCATTTT. Its protein product is CASSLLSREGSNQPQHF.